This entry features one TCR beta chain sequence. Original processing notes: Amplified reference gene primers provided the basis for estimating nucleated cell counts. This table comes from immunoSEQ multiplex PCR, and its TCRdb copy is limited to in-frame clones, with some not included. V, J and clone size derive from that table, while D and trimming were established from the DNA sequence. This table has 250,000 to 350,000 clones, approximately 86% appearing once. V dropped 1 base and J dropped 0 bases, with 15 bases sitting between them. Germline V gene sequence: CDR1 WSHSY, CDR2 SAAADI. The CDR3 is made up of 17 amino acids. The sample belongs to a study of blood T cell repertoires in COVID-19. Study background: Both acute and convalescent COVID-19 samples were obtained from the United States, Italy and Spain. Sample material is recorded as cDNA or gDNA derived from T cells, B-cell-depleted T cells, or PBMCs.

Sample: peripheral blood. The source of this sequence is a woman in her fifties or sixties with active or convalescent COVID-19. This chain links TRBV10-2 with TRBJ1-1; possibly TRBD1 for D (6 bases). CDR3: CASSELGRGPMNTEAFF. CDR3 in DNA: TGCGCCAGCAGTGAGTTGGGCAGGGGTCCTATGAACACTGAAGCTTTCTTT.